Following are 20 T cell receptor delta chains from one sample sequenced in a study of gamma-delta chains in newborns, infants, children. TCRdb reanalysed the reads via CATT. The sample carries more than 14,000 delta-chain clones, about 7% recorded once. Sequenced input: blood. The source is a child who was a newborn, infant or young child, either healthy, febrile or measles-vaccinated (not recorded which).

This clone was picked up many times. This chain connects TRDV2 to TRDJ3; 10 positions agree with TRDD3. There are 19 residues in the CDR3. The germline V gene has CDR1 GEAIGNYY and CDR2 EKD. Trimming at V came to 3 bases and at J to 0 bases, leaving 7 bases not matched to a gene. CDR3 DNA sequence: TGTGCCTGTGACTACTGGGGGATGGACAGCTCCTGGGACACCCGACAGATGTTTTTC. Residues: CACDYWGMDSSWDTRQMFF.

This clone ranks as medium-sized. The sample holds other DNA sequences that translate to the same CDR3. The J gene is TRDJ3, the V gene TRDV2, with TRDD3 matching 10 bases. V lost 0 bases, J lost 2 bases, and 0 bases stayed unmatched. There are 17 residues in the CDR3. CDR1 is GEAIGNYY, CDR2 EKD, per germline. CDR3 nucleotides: TGTGCCTGTGACACCCTGGGGGATACCTGGGACACCCGACAGATGTTTTTC. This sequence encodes CACDTLGDTWDTRQMFF.

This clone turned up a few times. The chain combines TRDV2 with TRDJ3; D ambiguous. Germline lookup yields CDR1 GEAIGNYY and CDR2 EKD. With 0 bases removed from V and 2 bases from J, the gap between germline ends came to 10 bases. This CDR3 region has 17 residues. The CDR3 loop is CACDTSGDTWDTRQMFF. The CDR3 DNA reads TGTGCCTGTGACACCTCGGGAGATACCTGGGACACCCGACAGATGTTTTTC.

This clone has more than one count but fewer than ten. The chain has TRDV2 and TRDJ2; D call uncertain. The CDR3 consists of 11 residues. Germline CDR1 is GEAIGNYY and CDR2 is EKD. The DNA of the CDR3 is TGTGCTGATATGTTGACAGCACAACTCTTCTTT. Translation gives CADMLTAQLFF.

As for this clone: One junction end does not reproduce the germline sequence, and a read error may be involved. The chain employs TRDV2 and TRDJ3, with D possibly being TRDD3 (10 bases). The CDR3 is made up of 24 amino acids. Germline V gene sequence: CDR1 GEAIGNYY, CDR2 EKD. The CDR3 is CARDTVPSYGGIRSGSWDTRQMFF. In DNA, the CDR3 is TGTGCCCGTGACACCGTGCCTTCCTACGGGGGGATACGGTCGGGCTCCTGGGACACCCGACAGATGTTTTTC.

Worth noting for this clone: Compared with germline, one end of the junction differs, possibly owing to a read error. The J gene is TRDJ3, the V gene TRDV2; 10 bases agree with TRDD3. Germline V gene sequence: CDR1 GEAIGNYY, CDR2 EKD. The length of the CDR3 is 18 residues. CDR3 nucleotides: TGTGCCTGCGACACTGGGGGATGGAGCCCCTGGGACACCCGACAGATGTTTTTC. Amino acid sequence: CACDTGGWSPWDTRQMFF.

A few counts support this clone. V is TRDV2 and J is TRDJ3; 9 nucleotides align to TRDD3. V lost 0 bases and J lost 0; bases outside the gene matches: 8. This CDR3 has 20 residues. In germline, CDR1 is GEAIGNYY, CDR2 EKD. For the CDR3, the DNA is TGTGCCTGTGACACCGTAGTGGGGGATAAGAGCTCCTGGGACACCCGACAGATGTTTTTC. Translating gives CACDTVVGDKSSWDTRQMFF.

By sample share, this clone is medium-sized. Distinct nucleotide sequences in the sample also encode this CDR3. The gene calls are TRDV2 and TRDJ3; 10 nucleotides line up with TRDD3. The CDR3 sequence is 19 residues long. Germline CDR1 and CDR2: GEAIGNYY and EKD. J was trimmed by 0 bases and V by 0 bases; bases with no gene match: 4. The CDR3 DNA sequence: TGTGCCTGTGACACCTTGGGGGATACAAGCTCCTGGGACACCCGACAGATGTTTTTC. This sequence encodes CACDTLGDTSSWDTRQMFF.

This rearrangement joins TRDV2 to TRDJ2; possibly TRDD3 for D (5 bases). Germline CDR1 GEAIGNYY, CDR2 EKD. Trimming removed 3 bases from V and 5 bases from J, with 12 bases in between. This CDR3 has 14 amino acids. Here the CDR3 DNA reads TGTGCCTGTGACGACGTGGGGAGTACAGCACAACTCTTCTTT. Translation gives CACDDVGSTAQLFF.

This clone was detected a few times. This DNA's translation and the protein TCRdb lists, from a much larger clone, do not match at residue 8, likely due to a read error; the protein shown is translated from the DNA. CDR3 loop: CACDTAGRYATWDTRQMFF. The CDR3 DNA reads as TGTGCCTGTGACACCGCTGGGAGATACGCGACCTGGGACACCCGACAGATGTTTTTC. The chain employs TRDV2 and TRDJ3, with a possible D match to TRDD3 (6 bases). V was clipped by 0 bases and J by 2 bases, with 16 bases between them. The CDR3 spans 19 residues. Germline values: CDR1 GEAIGNYY, CDR2 EKD.

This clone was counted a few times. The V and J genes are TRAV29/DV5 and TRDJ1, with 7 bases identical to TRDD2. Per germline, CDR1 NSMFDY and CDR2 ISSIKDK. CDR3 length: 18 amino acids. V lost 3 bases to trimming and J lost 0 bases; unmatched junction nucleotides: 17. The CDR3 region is CAAMSHSYGGLYTDKLIF. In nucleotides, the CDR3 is TGTGCAGCAATGTCCCATTCCTACGGCGGATTGTACACCGATAAACTCATCTTT.

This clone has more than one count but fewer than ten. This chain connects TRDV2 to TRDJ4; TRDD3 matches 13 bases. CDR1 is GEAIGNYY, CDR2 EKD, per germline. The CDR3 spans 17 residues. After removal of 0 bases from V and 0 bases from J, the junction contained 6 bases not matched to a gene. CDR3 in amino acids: CACDTLILGDTARPLIF. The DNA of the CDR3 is TGTGCCTGTGACACCTTAATACTGGGGGATACGGCCAGACCCCTGATCTTT.

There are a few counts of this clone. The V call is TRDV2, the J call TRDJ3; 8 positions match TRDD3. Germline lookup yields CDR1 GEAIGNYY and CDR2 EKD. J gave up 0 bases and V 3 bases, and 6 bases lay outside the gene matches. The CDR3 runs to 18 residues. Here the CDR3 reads CACDRTGGSSWDTRQMFF. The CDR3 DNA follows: TGTGCCTGTGACCGTACTGGGGGGAGCTCCTGGGACACCCGACAGATGTTTTTC.

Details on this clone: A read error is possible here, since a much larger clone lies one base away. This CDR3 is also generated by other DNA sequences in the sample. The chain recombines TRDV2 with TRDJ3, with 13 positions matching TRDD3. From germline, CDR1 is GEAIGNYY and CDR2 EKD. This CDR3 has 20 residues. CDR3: CACDKVLGDTSSWDTRQMFF. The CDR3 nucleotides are TGTGCCTGTGACAAAGTACTGGGGGATACGAGCTCCTGGGACACCCGCCAGATGTTTTTC.

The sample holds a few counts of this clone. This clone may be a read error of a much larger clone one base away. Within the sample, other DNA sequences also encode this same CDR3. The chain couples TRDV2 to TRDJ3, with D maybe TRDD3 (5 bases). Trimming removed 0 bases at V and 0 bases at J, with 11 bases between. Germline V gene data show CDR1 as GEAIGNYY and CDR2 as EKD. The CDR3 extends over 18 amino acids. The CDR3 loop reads CACDTGWESSWDTRQMFF. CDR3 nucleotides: TGTGCCTGTGACACCGGCTGGGAGAGCTCCTGGGACACCCGACAGATGTTTTTC.

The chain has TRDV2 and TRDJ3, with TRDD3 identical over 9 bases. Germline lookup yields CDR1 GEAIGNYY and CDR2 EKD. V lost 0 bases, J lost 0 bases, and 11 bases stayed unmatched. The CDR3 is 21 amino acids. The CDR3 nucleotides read TGTGCCTGTGACACCGGTTGGGGGATAGGCGAAAGCTCCTGGGACACCCGACAGATGTTTTTC. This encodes CACDTGWGIGESSWDTRQMFF.

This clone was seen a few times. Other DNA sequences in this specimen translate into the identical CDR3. The CDR3 reads CACDTVWGSISWDTRQMFF. CDR3 coding DNA: TGTGCCTGTGACACCGTCTGGGGATCGATCTCCTGGGACACCCGACAGATGTTTTTC. This rearrangement joins TRDV2 to TRDJ3, with a possible D match to TRDD3 (6 bases). Germline assignment: CDR1 GEAIGNYY and CDR2 EKD. The CDR3 totals 19 residues. Trimming removed 0 bases at V and 0 bases at J, with 14 bases between.

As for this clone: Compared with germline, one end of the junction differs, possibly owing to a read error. The CDR3 nucleotides are TGTGCCTGTGACAAGTACTGGGGGATACTAGCACACCTCTTCTTT. This encodes CACDKYWGILAHLFF. The rearrangement joins TRDV2 to TRDJ2, with 12 bases aligning to TRDD3. The CDR3 extends over 15 amino acids. The germline V gene encodes CDR1 GEAIGNYY and CDR2 EKD.

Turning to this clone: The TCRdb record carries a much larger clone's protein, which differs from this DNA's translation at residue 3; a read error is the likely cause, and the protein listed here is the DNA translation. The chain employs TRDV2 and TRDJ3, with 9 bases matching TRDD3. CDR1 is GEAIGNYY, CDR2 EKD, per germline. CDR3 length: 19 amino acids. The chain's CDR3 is CARDTGGYLDSWDTRQMFF. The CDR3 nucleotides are TGTGCCCGTGACACCGGGGGATACCTAGACTCCTGGGACACCCGACAGATGTTTTTC.

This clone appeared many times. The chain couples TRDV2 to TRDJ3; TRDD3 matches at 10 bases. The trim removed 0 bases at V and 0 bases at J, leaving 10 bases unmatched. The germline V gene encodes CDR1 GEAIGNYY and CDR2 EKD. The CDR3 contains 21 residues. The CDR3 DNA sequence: TGTGCCTGTGACACCGTACTGGGGGATGCCAAAAGCTCCTGGGACACCCGACAGATGTTTTTC. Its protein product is CACDTVLGDAKSSWDTRQMFF.